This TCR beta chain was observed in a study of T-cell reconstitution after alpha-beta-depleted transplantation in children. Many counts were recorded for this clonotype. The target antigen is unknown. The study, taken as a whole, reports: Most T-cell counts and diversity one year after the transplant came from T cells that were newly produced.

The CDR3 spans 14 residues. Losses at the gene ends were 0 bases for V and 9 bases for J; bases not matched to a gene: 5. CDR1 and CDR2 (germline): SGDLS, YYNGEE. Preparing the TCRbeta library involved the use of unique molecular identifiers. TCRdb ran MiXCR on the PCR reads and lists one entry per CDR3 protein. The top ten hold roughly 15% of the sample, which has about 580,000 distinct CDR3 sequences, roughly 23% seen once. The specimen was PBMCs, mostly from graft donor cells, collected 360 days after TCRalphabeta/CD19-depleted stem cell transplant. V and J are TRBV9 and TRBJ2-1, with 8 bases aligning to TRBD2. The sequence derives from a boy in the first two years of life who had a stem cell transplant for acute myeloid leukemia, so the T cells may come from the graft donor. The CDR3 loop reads CASSVAGGPSEQFF. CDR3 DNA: TGTGCCAGCAGCGTAGCGGGGGGGCCTAGTGAGCAGTTCTTC.